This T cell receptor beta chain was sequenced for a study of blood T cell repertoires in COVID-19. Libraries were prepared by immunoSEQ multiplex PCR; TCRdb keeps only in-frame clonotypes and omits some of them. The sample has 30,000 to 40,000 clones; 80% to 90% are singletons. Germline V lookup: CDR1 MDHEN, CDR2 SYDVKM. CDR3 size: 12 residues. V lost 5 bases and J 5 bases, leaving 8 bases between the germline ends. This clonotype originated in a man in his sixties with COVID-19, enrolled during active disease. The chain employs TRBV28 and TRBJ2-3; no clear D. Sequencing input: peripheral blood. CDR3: CASSTPVDTQYF. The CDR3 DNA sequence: TGTGCCAGCAGTACACCAGTAGATACGCAGTATTTT.